Presented here are 10 T cell receptor beta chains from one specimen sequenced in a study of early T cells in non-severe SARS-CoV-2 infection. From the 5' RACE reads, TCRdb called clonotypes with MiXCR, one entry per CDR3 protein. This sample has about 35,000 distinct CDR3 sequences, with less than 8% found just once. The sequencing input was whole blood. These receptors originate from an adult who was a healthcare worker with PCR-confirmed SARS-CoV-2 infection or an uninfected control (not recorded which).

With regard to this clonotype: This sequence may be a read error, since a much larger clone differs from it by one base. The rearrangement uses TRBV24-1 and TRBJ2-1; D perhaps matches TRBD1 (5 bases). CDR1 and CDR2 from the germline V gene are KGHDR and SFDVKD. The CDR3 runs to 13 residues. Here the CDR3 reads CVTSDGRDNEQFF. As DNA, the CDR3 is TGTGTCACCAGTGACGGCAGGGACAATGAGCAGTTCTTC.

This clonotype has a count of ten or more. The gene calls are TRBV7-2 and TRBJ1-2, with TRBD1 matching over 7 bases. This CDR3 contains 16 residues. CDR1 is SGHTA, CDR2 FQGNSA, per germline. The trim removed 5 bases at V and 4 bases at J, leaving 13 bases unmatched. In DNA, the CDR3 is TGTGCCAGCAGCCTCGGACAGGTCACACCCCGCTATGGCTACACCTTC. This gives the protein CASSLGQVTPRYGYTF.

Only a few counts were recorded for this clonotype. The chain carries TRBV12-3 or TRBV12-4 and TRBJ2-3; perhaps TRBD1 as D (6 bases). The length of the CDR3 is 14 residues. V shed 6 bases and J shed 4 bases, with 14 bases lying between them. Here the CDR3 DNA reads TGTGCCAGCAGCCCAGACAGGATCGCAGATACGCAGTATTTT. It yields the protein CASSPDRIADTQYF.

This clonotype was counted at least ten times. The chain carries TRBV3-2 and TRBJ1-6; TRBD1, the table's D call, lacks a check against the DNA. TRBV3-2 is shown as a pseudogene. This CDR3 contains 19 residues. The DNA for the CDR3 is TGTGCCAGCAGCCAAAAAAGGCCGGACAGGGGAGAGTTCAATTCACCCCTCCACTTT. Amino acid sequence: CASSQKRPDRGEFNSPLHF.

Only one count was recorded for this clonotype. This chain uses TRBV5-4 with TRBJ1-1; D is uncertain. The germline CDR1 and CDR2 sequences are SGHNT and YYREEE (reference sequence). The CDR3 loop spans 13 amino acids. Trimming took 2 bases from V and 1 from J, leaving 6 bases between them. CDR3: CASSFGRNTEAFF. In DNA, the CDR3 is TGTGCCAGCAGCTTTGGAAGGAACACTGAAGCTTTCTTT. Combining the CDR3 with reference TRBV5-4 and TRBJ1-1 gives the whole variable domain ETGVTQSPTHLIKTRGQQVTLRCSSQSGHNTVSWYQQALGQGPQFIFQYYREEENGRGNFPPRFSGLQFPNYSSELNVNALELDDSALYLCASSFGRNTEAFFGQGTRLTVV.

This clonotype occurred many times. The chain combines TRBV10-1 with TRBJ1-1; D is possibly TRBD1 (5 bases). Germline CDR1 WNHNN, CDR2 SYGVQD (reference sequence). The ends were cut back, 0 bases at V and 0 bases at J, with 11 bases in the middle. The CDR3 has 16 amino acids. CDR3 bases: TGCGCCAGCAGTGAGTCAGGGACGTCGATGAACACTGAAGCTTTCTTT. Protein sequence: CASSESGTSMNTEAFF.

This clonotype was picked up many times. V and J are TRBV30 and TRBJ2-7; D unclear. The CDR3 extends over 13 amino acids. Deletions cut 0 bases from V and 11 bases from J, with 17 bases between. Germline CDR1 reads GTSNPN; CDR2 reads SVGIG (reference sequence). The CDR3 loop is CAWSVQFLGTKYF. The CDR3 nucleotides read TGTGCCTGGAGTGTACAGTTCCTGGGAACTAAGTACTTC. Full variable domain (rest looked up from reference TRBV30 and TRBJ2-7): SQTIHQWPATLVQPVGSPLSLECTVEGTSNPNLYWYRQAAGRGLQLLFYSVGIGQISSEVPQNLSASRPQDRQFILSSKKLLLSDSGFYLCAWSVQFLGTKYFGPGTRLTVT.

V usage is TRBV4-1 and J usage is TRBJ1-2, with a tentative D call TRBD1 (5 bases). V was cut by 8 bases and J by 13 bases, with 29 bases left in between. The length of the CDR3 is 15 residues. The germline V gene encodes CDR1 MGHRA and CDR2 YSYEKL. The CDR3 nucleotides read TGCGCCAGCTGTCCCCTCCTCCGGGACCCTATGAGTTTCACCTTC. Protein product: CASCPLLRDPMSFTF.

In its sample, this clonotype was seen many times. V usage is TRBV18 and J usage is TRBJ1-2, with 7 bases matching TRBD1. CDR3 length equals 14 residues. CDR1 and CDR2 from the germline V gene are KGHSH and LQKENI. The junction had 10 bases not matched to a gene; V was cut back by 4 bases and J by 8 bases. CDR3 protein: CASSLTTGAQGYTF. The DNA of the CDR3 is TGTGCCAGCTCACTCACAACAGGGGCGCAGGGCTACACCTTC.

This chain joins TRBV7-2 and TRBJ2-1, with D possibly called TRBD1 or TRBD2 (6 bases each). Germline loops: CDR1 SGHTA, CDR2 FQGNSA. V was shortened by 4 bases and J by 6 bases, with 16 bases between the two germline ends. The CDR3 extends over 15 amino acids. The CDR3 protein is CASSWVRGDTNEQFF. CDR3 DNA: TGTGCCAGCAGCTGGGTGAGGGGGGATACCAATGAGCAGTTCTTC.